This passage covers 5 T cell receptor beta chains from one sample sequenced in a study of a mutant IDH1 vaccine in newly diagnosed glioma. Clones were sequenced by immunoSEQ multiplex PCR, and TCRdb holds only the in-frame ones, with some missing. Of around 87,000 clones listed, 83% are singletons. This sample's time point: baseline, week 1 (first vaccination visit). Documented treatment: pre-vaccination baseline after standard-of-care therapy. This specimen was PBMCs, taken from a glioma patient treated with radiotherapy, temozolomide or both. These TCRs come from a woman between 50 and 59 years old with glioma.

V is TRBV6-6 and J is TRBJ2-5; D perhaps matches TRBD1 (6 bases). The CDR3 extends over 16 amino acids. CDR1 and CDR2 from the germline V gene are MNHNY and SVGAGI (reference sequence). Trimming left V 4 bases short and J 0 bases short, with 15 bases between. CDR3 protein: CASSSFPTGNQETQYF. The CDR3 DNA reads TGTGCCAGCAGTTCCTTCCCAACAGGGAACCAAGAGACCCAGTACTTC.

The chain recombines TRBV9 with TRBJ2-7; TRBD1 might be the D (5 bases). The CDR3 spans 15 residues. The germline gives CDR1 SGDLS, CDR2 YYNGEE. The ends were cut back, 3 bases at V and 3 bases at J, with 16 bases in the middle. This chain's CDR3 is CASSGQGIQDYEQYF. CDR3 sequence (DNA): TGTGCCAGCAGCGGTCAGGGAATCCAGGACTACGAGCAGTACTTC.

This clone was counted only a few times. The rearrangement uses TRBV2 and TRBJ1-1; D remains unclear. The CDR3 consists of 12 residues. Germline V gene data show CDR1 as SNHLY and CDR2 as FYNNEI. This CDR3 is CAGFGEGTEAFF. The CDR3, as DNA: TGTGCGGGATTTGGAGAGGGTACTGAAGCTTTCTTT.

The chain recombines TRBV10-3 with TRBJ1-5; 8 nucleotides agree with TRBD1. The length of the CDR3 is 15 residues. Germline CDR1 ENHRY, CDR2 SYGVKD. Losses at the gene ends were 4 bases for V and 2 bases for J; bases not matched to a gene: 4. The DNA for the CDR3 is TGTGCCATCAGTGTTGGACAGGGCGGCAATCAGCCCCAGCATTTT. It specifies CAISVGQGGNQPQHF.

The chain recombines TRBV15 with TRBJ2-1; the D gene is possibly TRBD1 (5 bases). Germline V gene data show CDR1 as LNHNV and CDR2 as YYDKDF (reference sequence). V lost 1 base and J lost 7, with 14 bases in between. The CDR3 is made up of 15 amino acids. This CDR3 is CATSRVGGRGNEQFF. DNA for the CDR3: TGTGCCACCAGCAGAGTGGGCGGAAGGGGTAATGAGCAGTTCTTC.